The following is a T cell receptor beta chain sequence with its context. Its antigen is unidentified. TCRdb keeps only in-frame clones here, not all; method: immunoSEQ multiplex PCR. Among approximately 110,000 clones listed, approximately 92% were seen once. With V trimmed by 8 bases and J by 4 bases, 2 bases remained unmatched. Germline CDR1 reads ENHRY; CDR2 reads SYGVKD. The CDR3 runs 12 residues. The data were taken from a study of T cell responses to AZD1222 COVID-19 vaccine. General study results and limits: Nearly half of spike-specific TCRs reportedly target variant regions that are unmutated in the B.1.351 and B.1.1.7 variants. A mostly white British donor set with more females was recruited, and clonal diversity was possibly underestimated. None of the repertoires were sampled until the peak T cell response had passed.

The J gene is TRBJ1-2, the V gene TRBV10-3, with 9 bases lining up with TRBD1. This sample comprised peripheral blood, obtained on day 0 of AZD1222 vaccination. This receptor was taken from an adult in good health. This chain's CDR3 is CAIGTGPYGYTF. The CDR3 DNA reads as TGTGCCATCGGGACAGGGCCCTATGGCTACACCTTC.